The next 13 T cell receptor beta chains were all read from a single sample in a study of PD-1 blockade in classical Hodgkin lymphoma. Only in-frame clones appear in the TCRdb table, and some are missing; sequencing was by immunoSEQ multiplex PCR. Among more than 95,000 clones listed, 89% were seen once. Time point given: cycle 4 day 1 (C4D1), after five to seven weeks of nivolumab. In every patient, relapse followed autologous stem cell transplantation, while exposure to brentuximab vedotin differed. This specimen was peripheral blood mononuclear cells (PBMCs), taken before the fourth cycle of nivolumab. The receptors shown here come from a human donor with classical Hodgkin lymphoma.

V is TRBV5-1 and J is TRBJ2-1; 7 bases agree with TRBD1. Germline loops: CDR1 SGHRS, CDR2 YFSETQ. CDR3 length: 14 amino acids. The trim removed 0 bases at V and 7 bases at J, leaving 4 bases unmatched. The CDR3, as DNA: TGCGCCAGCAGCTTGGGAGACAGGGCAAATGAGCAGTTCTTC. This codes for CASSLGDRANEQFF. The full variable domain, its missing parts supplied by reference TRBV5-1 and TRBJ2-1, is KAGVTQTPRYLIKTRGQQVTLSCSPISGHRSVSWYQQTPGQGLQFLFEYFSETQRNKGNFPGRFSGRQFSNSRSEMNVSTLELGDSALYLCASSLGDRANEQFFGPGTRLTVL.

This chain links TRBV19 with TRBJ2-2; 9 nucleotides agree with TRBD1. CDR1 LNHDA and CDR2 SQIVND come from the germline V gene (reference sequence). The CDR3 length is 18 residues. V was clipped by 5 bases and J by 6 bases; unmatched bases: 16. The chain's CDR3 is CASSPRLGQGKLAGELFF. Written as DNA, the CDR3 is TGTGCCAGTAGTCCCCGCCTAGGACAGGGGAAGTTGGCCGGGGAGCTGTTTTTT. Variable domain in full (rest from reference TRBV19 and TRBJ2-2): DGGITQSPKYLFRKEGQNVTLSCEQNLNHDAMYWYRQDPGQGLRLIYYSQIVNDFQKGDIAEGYSVSREKKESFPLTVTSAQKNPTAFYLCASSPRLGQGKLAGELFFGEGSRLTVL.

The V call is TRBV5-8, the J call TRBJ1-2; tentatively, D is TRBD1 (6 bases). Per germline, CDR1 SGHTS and CDR2 YDEGEE. The CDR3 is 16 residues long. V was trimmed by 3 bases and J by 9 bases, leaving 24 bases between them. The CDR3, as DNA: TGTGCCAGCAGCTCCGCGTACAGGGAAGTGGTGGTTCGCTACACCTTC. Translated: CASSSAYREVVVRYTF.

CDR3 DNA: TGTGCCAGCAGCCAACGCGGGATGGCTGAGCAGTTCTTC. It encodes CASSQRGMAEQFF. The chain links TRBV14 to TRBJ2-1; D is perhaps TRBD2 (6 bases). The CDR3 spans 13 residues. Trimming left V 2 bases short and J 9 bases short, with 11 bases between. Germline loops: CDR1 SGHDN, CDR2 FVKESK. Full variable domain (missing parts from reference TRBV14 and TRBJ2-1): EAGVTQFPSHSVIEKGQTVTLRCDPISGHDNLYWYRRVMGKEIKFLLHFVKESKQDESGMPNNRFLAERTGGTYSTLKVQPAELEDSGVYFCASSQRGMAEQFFGPGTRLTVL.

The chain has TRBV19 and TRBJ1-5; 7 positions agree with TRBD1. Germline V CDR1 and CDR2: LNHDA, SQIVND (reference sequence). Trimming removed 5 bases from V and 11 bases from J; junction bases left unmatched: 9. The CDR3 has 13 residues. CDR3 DNA sequence: TGTGCCAGTAGTTCCGCCTCAGGGGGGGCCCAGCATTTT. As protein: CASSSASGGAQHF.

The rearrangement uses TRBV4-3 and TRBJ1-5; 11 bases match TRBD1. CDR1 is LGHNA, CDR2 YSLEER, per germline. The CDR3 has 15 amino acids. V was pared by 1 base and J by 9 bases, with 5 bases of the junction left unmatched. The DNA of the CDR3 is TGCGCCAGCAGCCAAGGGACAGGGGGCGTTTGGCCCCAGCATTTT. It encodes CASSQGTGGVWPQHF.

This rearrangement joins TRBV5-1 to TRBJ2-2; TRBD1 might be the D (6 bases). The CDR3 has 17 residues. V lost 4 bases and J 4 bases, leaving 20 bases between the germline ends. Germline V gives CDR1 SGHRS, CDR2 YFSETQ. The CDR3 here is CASSMGGARGGTGELFF. In DNA form, the CDR3 reads TGCGCCAGCAGCATGGGCGGAGCGAGAGGGGGCACCGGGGAGCTGTTTTTT.

This clone was seen only a few times. The chain has TRBV27 and TRBJ1-2; no reliable D call. The V and J ends lost 3 bases and 2 bases respectively, with 10 bases between them. The germline V gene has CDR1 MNHEY and CDR2 SMNVEV (reference sequence). The CDR3 consists of 14 residues. This CDR3 reads CASSFLQTNYGYTF. DNA of the CDR3: TGTGCCAGCAGTTTTTTACAGACAAACTATGGCTACACCTTC.

The V gene is TRBV11-2, the J gene TRBJ1-1; D remains ambiguous. There are 13 residues in the CDR3. Germline V CDR1 and CDR2: SGHAT, FQNNGV. V lost 1 base and J 3 bases, leaving 6 bases between the germline ends. The CDR3 loop reads CASSLGEDTEAFF. The CDR3 DNA sequence: TGTGCCAGCAGCTTAGGGGAGGACACTGAAGCTTTCTTT. The entire variable domain, with the rest obtained from reference TRBV11-2 and TRBJ1-1, is as follows: EAGVAQSPRYKIIEKRQSVAFWCNPISGHATLYWYQQILGQGPKLLIQFQNNGVVDDSQLPKDRFSAERLKGVDSTLKIQPAKLEDSAVYLCASSLGEDTEAFFGQGTRLTVV.

The CDR3 nucleotides are TGTGCCAGCAGCTTAGGGCAGGGGACTGAAGCTTTCTTT. This gives the protein CASSLGQGTEAFF. This sequence joins TRBV11-2 and TRBJ1-1; weak D call: TRBD1 (6 bases). Trimming removed 1 base at V and 5 bases at J, with 8 bases between. This CDR3 contains 13 residues. Germline CDR1 and CDR2: SGHAT and FQNNGV.

This clone was recorded only once. This sequence joins TRBV4-1 and TRBJ2-3, with 9 positions matching TRBD2. V shed 4 bases, J shed 4 bases, and the junction held 9 bases outside the gene matches. CDR3 length: 16 amino acids. Germline V gene data show CDR1 as MGHRA and CDR2 as YSYEKL. This CDR3 is CASSPPGREGPDTQYF. The CDR3 DNA sequence: TGCGCCAGCAGCCCTCCTGGGCGGGAGGGCCCAGATACGCAGTATTTT.

This clone was observed once. The chain uses TRBV13 and TRBJ1-4, with 9 bases fitting TRBD1. Germline V lookup: CDR1 PRHDT, CDR2 FYEKMQ (reference sequence). The CDR3 has 14 residues. The J segment lost 5 bases and the V segment lost 4 bases, leaving 2 bases of the junction unmatched. CDR3 amino acids: CASSYRGPNEKLFF. DNA for the CDR3: TGTGCCAGCAGCTACAGGGGGCCGAATGAAAAACTGTTTTTT.

This clone was counted a few times. The V gene is TRBV2, the J gene TRBJ1-5, with unresolved D. Trimming stripped 4 bases from V and 3 bases from J, with 13 bases between. CDR1 and CDR2 from the germline V gene are SNHLY and FYNNEI. This CDR3 comprises 15 residues. CDR3 coding DNA: TGTGCCAGCAGTGTCGAGGGAGTCCTCAATCAGCCCCAGCATTTT. This encodes CASSVEGVLNQPQHF.